This T cell receptor (beta chain) was sequenced during a study of blood T cell repertoires in COVID-19. Overall study context: The United States, Italy and Spain were the sources of the acute and convalescent COVID-19 samples. Sample material is recorded as cDNA or gDNA derived from T cells, B-cell-depleted T cells, or PBMCs.

Per the authors' pipeline: Reference gene primer amplification gave nucleated cell count estimates. Repertoires were generated with immunoSEQ multiplex PCR, while TCRdb's copy carries only in-frame clones and drops some. V and J calls and clone size are as listed in that table; D and trimming were resolved from the DNA. The table lists more than 150,000 clones, roughly 78% of them singletons. The CDR3 extends over 14 amino acids. The V gene lost 5 bases and the J gene lost 3 bases, with 13 bases spanning the gap. Per germline, CDR1 SEHNR and CDR2 FQNEAQ (reference sequence). Sequenced sample: peripheral blood. This receptor was identified in a woman of 80 years or more with active or convalescent COVID-19. This chain links TRBV7-9 with TRBJ1-1, with a tentative D call TRBD1 (6 bases). For the CDR3, the DNA is TGTGCCAGCAGCCGGAACCAGGGGTACACTGAAGCTTTCTTT. It translates to CASSRNQGYTEAFF.